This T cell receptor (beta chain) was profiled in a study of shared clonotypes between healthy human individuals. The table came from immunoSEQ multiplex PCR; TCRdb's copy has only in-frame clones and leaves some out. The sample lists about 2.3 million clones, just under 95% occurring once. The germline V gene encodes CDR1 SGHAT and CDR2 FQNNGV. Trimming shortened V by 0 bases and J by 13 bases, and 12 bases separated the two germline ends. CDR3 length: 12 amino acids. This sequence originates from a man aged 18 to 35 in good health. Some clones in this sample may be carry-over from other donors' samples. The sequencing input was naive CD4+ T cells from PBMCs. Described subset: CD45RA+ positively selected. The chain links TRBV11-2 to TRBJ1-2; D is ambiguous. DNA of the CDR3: TGTGCCAGCAGCTTAGATGAGGTAGCTGGCACCTTC. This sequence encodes CASSLDEVAGTF.